One T cell receptor (beta chain) is described in this entry. Its target is not known. PCR used 60 Vbeta primers and 13 Jbeta primers. Here immunoSEQ multiplex PCR was the method, and the copy in TCRdb shows in-frame clones only, minus some. The sample carries 84,000 or so clones, around 85% recorded once. This entry belongs to a study of cytomegalovirus exposure and HLA in healthy donors. Study-wide findings and caveats: Relative to the 666-donor mean, N-insertions were reportedly fewer in an Asian-associated ancestry cluster in a later analysis. TCR beta V segments were, for the most part, productive about 87% or about 30% of the time in an earlier analysis.

Everyone who donated was a healthy bone marrow donor. V lost 0 bases and J 9 bases, leaving 10 bases between the germline ends. Germline V CDR1 and CDR2: SGDLS, YYNGEE. CDR3 length equals 14 residues. The source material was PBMCs. The origin of this receptor is a human donor in good health. This chain uses TRBV9 with TRBJ1-6; no clear D gene. The CDR3 loop reads CASSVERAGSPLHF. The CDR3 nucleotides are TGTGCCAGCAGCGTAGAAAGGGCGGGTTCACCCCTCCACTTT.